Each of the 7 T cell receptor beta chains below was sequenced from the same sample in a study of T-cell memory formation after mild COVID-19 listed by TCRdb under 2021. Receptor amplification or capture employed 5' RACE. The sequencer was an Illumina NovaSeq 6000. TCRdb trimmed public reads at Q25 via fastp, called clones via MiXCR and kept in-frame beta chains. Rows with a matching CDR3 protein are joined into one entry that keeps the most common DNA and genes. The sample includes roughly 610,000 distinct CDR3 sequences, with 15% to 20% observed a single time. The ten top clones hold about 8.1% of the sample. Sequencing used PBMCs or a T cell subset sorted from them (not recorded which). These receptors came from an adult woman who had mild COVID-19 (a few samples of this study predate the infection). The sample titles of this study are shuffled in the database, so cell type and time point are left out; the donor was told from shared clones.

This clonotype was detected only a few times. The chain links TRBV29-1 to TRBJ2-1; maybe TRBD2 (6 bases). The CDR3 has 14 amino acids. Germline CDR1 and CDR2: SQVTM and ANQGSEA. The CDR3 loop is CSGNSGSSYNEQFF. In DNA form, the CDR3 reads TGCAGTGGAAATAGCGGTAGCTCCTACAATGAGCAGTTCTTC.

This clonotype was counted a few times. The chain links TRBV30 to TRBJ1-1; D is uncertain. The germline V and J ends were trimmed by 8 bases and 1 base, with 17 bases remaining between them. Per the germline V gene, CDR1 is GTSNPN and CDR2 is SVGIG (reference sequence). CDR3 size: 14 residues. This chain's CDR3 is CAGGRGPRNTEAFF. The CDR3 DNA sequence: TGTGCCGGAGGCCGCGGGCCCCGGAACACTGAAGCTTTCTTT.

This clonotype has a handful of counts. The chain employs TRBV15 and TRBJ1-2, with D hard to call. V was shortened by 4 bases and J by 4 bases, with 13 bases between the two germline ends. The CDR3 length is 14 residues. Germline V CDR1 and CDR2: LNHNV, YYDKDF (reference sequence). The CDR3 region has the DNA TGTGCCACCAGCATCTTACCGGGGTTCTATGGCTACACCTTC. This sequence encodes CATSILPGFYGYTF.

Ten or more counts support this clonotype. This rearrangement joins TRBV28 to TRBJ2-7; 11 nucleotides agree with TRBD2. The CDR3 is 19 residues long. Per the germline V gene, CDR1 is MDHEN and CDR2 is SYDVKM. The V and J ends lost 5 bases and 3 bases, in that order; junction bases with no gene match: 18. The CDR3, as DNA: TGTGCCAGCAGTCAGGCCGGGACTAGCGGAACCCCGAGAAACTACGAGCAGTACTTC. This codes for CASSQAGTSGTPRNYEQYF.

The chain is built from TRBV12-3 or TRBV12-4 and TRBJ1-1; no clear D gene. Between the trimmed V and J ends, which lost 3 bases and 1 base, there was a span of 15 bases. CDR3 length: 16 amino acids. CDR3 sequence: CASSLGFVATNTEAFF. CDR3 sequence (DNA): TGTGCCAGCAGTTTGGGGTTCGTCGCAACGAACACTGAAGCTTTCTTT.

This chain uses TRBV4-2 with TRBJ2-3; 8 nucleotides line up with TRBD1. CDR1 is LGHNA and CDR2 is YNFKEQ in the germline V gene. The trim removed 4 bases at V and 0 bases at J, leaving 3 bases unmatched. The CDR3 is 15 residues long. This CDR3 reads CASSRRTGSTDTQYF. The DNA of the CDR3 is TGTGCCAGCAGCCGACGGACAGGGAGCACAGATACGCAGTATTTT.

This chain connects TRBV12-3 or TRBV12-4 to TRBJ1-2, with a possible D match to TRBD1 (5 bases). This CDR3 contains 17 residues. V was trimmed by 3 bases and J by 2 bases, leaving 19 bases between them. The chain's CDR3 is CASSFPLPGFANYGYTF. The CDR3 nucleotides are TGTGCCAGCAGTTTCCCCTTGCCAGGGTTCGCCAACTATGGCTACACCTTC.